Below are 10 T cell receptor beta chains sequenced from a single sample in a study of breast tumors, draining lymph nodes, adjacent tissues. Via MiXCR, TCRdb re-called the multiplex PCR reads, giving one row per CDR3 protein. This table has about 180,000 distinct CDR3 sequences, 33% appearing once. Samples came from axillary lymph nodes draining the breast cancer. Material for sequencing was axillary lymph node tissue. The receptors were gathered from a female donor with breast cancer. Some clones in this sample may be carry-over from other donors' samples.

This clonotype was counted many times. This sequence joins TRBV9 and TRBJ2-3, with 11 positions matching TRBD2. The V gene end was trimmed by 2 bases and the J gene end by 5 bases; junction bases not matched to a gene: 1. The CDR3 totals 14 residues. In germline, CDR1 is SGDLS, CDR2 YYNGEE. The CDR3 region has the DNA TGTGCCAGCAGCGTTAGCGGGAGGGAAGATACGCAGTATTTT. Its translation is CASSVSGREDTQYF.

This clonotype was recorded many times. This rearrangement joins TRBV7-3 to TRBJ2-5, with D possibly being TRBD1 (6 bases). Looked up from germline, CDR1 is SGHTA and CDR2 is FQGTGA. This CDR3 is built from 14 residues. The V and J ends lost 2 bases and 2 bases respectively, with 9 bases between them. The CDR3 reads CASSLGGTQETQYF. The CDR3, as DNA: TGTGCCAGCAGCTTAGGTGGGACACAAGAGACCCAGTACTTC. Supplemented by reference TRBV7-3 and TRBJ2-5, the full variable domain reads GAGVSQTPSNKVTEKGKYVELRCDPISGHTALYWYRQSLGQGPEFLIYFQGTGAADDSGLPNDRFFAVRPEGSVSTLKIQRTERGDSAVYLCASSLGGTQETQYFGPGTRLLVL.

As regards this clonotype: Possible read error: a much larger clone is one base away. The chain combines TRBV5-6 with TRBJ2-1; D is undetermined. This CDR3 has 13 amino acids. The germline CDR1 and CDR2 sequences are SGHDT and YYEEEE. V gave up 0 bases and J gave up 11 bases, with 12 bases separating them. CDR3 nucleotides: TGTGCCAGCAGCTTGGGCCAACCCGATAAGCAGTTCTTC. This encodes CASSLGQPDKQFF.

The chain combines TRBV12-3 or TRBV12-4 with TRBJ2-7, with 8 bases aligning to TRBD1. The CDR3 loop spans 15 amino acids. J gave up 3 bases and V 7 bases, and 11 bases lay outside the gene matches. CDR3 DNA: TGTGCCAGCACCCAAGGCGGACAGGGCCGCTACGAGCAGTACTTC. This translates into CASTQGGQGRYEQYF.

This clonotype was picked up many times. The V gene is TRBV19, the J gene TRBJ2-7; D remains ambiguous. The V end was cut by 7 bases, the J end by 1 base, with 17 bases between. The germline V gene encodes CDR1 LNHDA and CDR2 SQIVND (reference sequence). The CDR3 runs 15 residues. This CDR3 reads CASMNTRASSYEQYF. CDR3 nucleotides: TGTGCCAGTATGAACACCCGGGCATCGTCCTACGAGCAGTACTTC.

The table lists this clonotype with many counts. The chain recombines TRBV4-2 with TRBJ2-7, with D uncertain. Trimming stripped 3 bases from V and 6 bases from J, with 6 bases between. This CDR3 contains 11 residues. The germline V gene encodes CDR1 LGHNA and CDR2 YNFKEQ. The CDR3 nucleotides read TGTGCCAGCAGCCAGAGTTCCGAGCAGTACTTC. Amino acid sequence: CASSQSSEQYF.

The gene calls are TRBV12-5 and TRBJ1-6; 7 bases are a match to TRBD1. The germline V gene has CDR1 LGHNT and CDR2 FRNRAP. The J segment lost 6 bases and the V segment lost 1 base, leaving 0 bases of the junction unmatched. This CDR3 region has 14 residues. Here the CDR3 DNA reads TGTGCTAGTGGTTTGGGACAGGGTAATTCACCCCTCCACTTT. Translated: CASGLGQGNSPLHF.

This clonotype was detected ten times or more. The gene calls are TRBV6-5 and TRBJ1-2; 7 bases are a match to TRBD1. Germline CDR1 MNHEY, CDR2 SVGAGI. V shed 8 bases, J shed 2 bases, and the junction held 5 bases outside the gene matches. This CDR3 is 13 amino acids long. CDR3 in amino acids: CASGDSENYGYTF. The CDR3 coding sequence is TGTGCCAGCGGGGACAGCGAAAACTATGGCTACACCTTC.

At least ten counts were recorded for this clonotype. The V gene is TRBV27, the J gene TRBJ2-7; no clear D. Trimming left V 3 bases short and J 0 bases short, with 9 bases between. CDR3 length: 14 residues. Germline lookup yields CDR1 MNHEY and CDR2 SMNVEV (reference sequence). Here the CDR3 reads CASSFTVHSYEQYF. In DNA, the CDR3 is TGTGCCAGCAGTTTTACAGTTCACTCCTACGAGCAGTACTTC.

In this sample, this clonotype turned up many times. The chain carries TRBV24-1 and TRBJ2-1, with 7 positions matching TRBD1. With V trimmed by 1 base and J by 4 bases, 6 bases remained unmatched. Germline lookup yields CDR1 KGHDR and CDR2 SFDVKD. This CDR3 is built from 16 residues. The CDR3 DNA reads as TGTGCCACCAGTGATTTTAAGGGGGCTGGTTACAATGAGCAGTTCTTC. Protein: CATSDFKGAGYNEQFF.